A single sample is the source of the 13 T cell receptor beta chains below, sequenced in a study of Ad26.COV2.S vaccination and SARS-CoV-2 variants. The treatment denotes: approximately 18 received Ad26.COV2.S at low or high dose, single or two shots; about 5 received placebo; per-sample allocation not given. Collection of the samples took place on day 63 after the first injection of vaccine or placebo. Measured with immunoSEQ multiplex PCR; TCRdb has only the in-frame clones, and not every one. Of 430,000 or so clones listed, nearly 90% are singletons. Source: peripheral blood, taken in a trial of Ad26.COV2.S vaccine versus placebo. These receptors all stem from a person between 18 and 65 years old who received the Ad26.COV2.S COVID-19 vaccine or a placebo.

This clone was counted only a few times. The J gene is TRBJ1-3, the V gene TRBV6-5, with a tentative D call TRBD1 (5 bases). The ends were cut back, 6 bases at V and 1 base at J, with 13 bases in the middle. Germline-derived CDR1 and CDR2 are MNHEY and SVGAGI. This CDR3 spans 15 amino acids. The CDR3 loop is CASSPWGVSGNTIYF. In DNA, the CDR3 is TGTGCCAGCAGCCCCTGGGGGGTTTCTGGAAACACCATATATTTT.

V gene TRBV23-1 combines with J gene TRBJ1-1, with no clear D. TRBV23-1 is sorted into the ORF group, with uncertain function. Trimming took 0 bases from V and 1 from J, leaving 9 bases between them. There are 15 residues in the CDR3. The CDR3 sequence: CASSQSRQENTEAFF. The CDR3, as DNA: TGCGCCAGCAGTCAATCGAGGCAGGAGAACACTGAAGCTTTCTTT.

The chain links TRBV5-1 to TRBJ1-5; 7 nucleotides match TRBD1. Germline lookup yields CDR1 SGHRS and CDR2 YFSETQ. The CDR3 spans 15 residues. The junction had 5 bases not matched to a gene; V was cut back by 2 bases and J by 3 bases. This CDR3 is CASSFSGGDNQPQHF. CDR3 bases: TGCGCCAGCAGCTTTTCAGGGGGAGACAATCAGCCCCAGCATTTT.

This sequence joins TRBV7-3 and TRBJ1-1; weak D call: TRBD1 (6 bases). The CDR3 runs to 14 residues. CDR1 is SGHTA and CDR2 is FQGTGA in the germline V gene. The V and J ends lost 5 bases and 9 bases respectively, with 19 bases between them. The CDR3 sequence is CASSPEGGRGKAFF. For the CDR3, the DNA is TGTGCCAGCAGCCCCGAGGGGGGAAGGGGAAAAGCTTTCTTT.

This clone has a single count. V gene TRBV5-1 combines with J gene TRBJ2-3; D may be TRBD2 (6 bases). CDR1 is SGHRS and CDR2 is YFSETQ in the germline V gene. The CDR3 extends over 14 amino acids. Trimming pared 4 bases from V and 8 bases from J, leaving 17 bases between. The CDR3 DNA reads TGCGCCAGCAGCCCCTTGGGGGTCGGGGGTACGCAGTATTTT. This translates into CASSPLGVGGTQYF.

V and J are TRBV6-1 and TRBJ2-3, with unresolved D. CDR1 MNHNS and CDR2 SASEGT come from the germline V gene. The CDR3 length is 14 residues. The ends were cut back, 0 bases at V and 5 bases at J, with 9 bases in the middle. The CDR3 DNA follows: TGTGCCAGCAGTGAAGCTGTTTGGGGAGATACGCAGTATTTT. This translates into CASSEAVWGDTQYF.

V and J are TRBV6-2 or TRBV6-3 and TRBJ1-6; D call uncertain. V was pared by 2 bases and J by 7 bases, with 15 bases between. Per germline, CDR1 MNHEY and CDR2 SVGEGT. The CDR3 is 16 amino acids. The CDR3 coding sequence is TGTGCCAGCAGTTACCCAAGCCCTACCCCGAATTCACCCCTCCACTTT. It encodes CASSYPSPTPNSPLHF.

This chain links TRBV10-3 with TRBJ1-1, with D unclear. The CDR3 has 14 amino acids. Trimming removed 3 bases at V and 2 bases at J, with 10 bases between. Germline V gene data show CDR1 as ENHRY and CDR2 as SYGVKD. This CDR3 reads CAISERGGNTEAFF. DNA for the CDR3: TGTGCCATCAGTGAACGGGGTGGAAACACTGAAGCTTTCTTT.

This rearrangement joins TRBV28 to TRBJ2-3, with a tentative D call TRBD1 (6 bases). Per the germline V gene, CDR1 is MDHEN and CDR2 is SYDVKM. This CDR3 has 15 residues. Deletions cut 6 bases from V and 2 bases from J, with 15 bases between. DNA for the CDR3: TGTGCCAGCAGCTTCGAAACAGGGCTCACAGATACGCAGTATTTT. Translated: CASSFETGLTDTQYF. Full variable domain (rest looked up from reference TRBV28 and TRBJ2-3): DVKVTQSSRYLVKRTGEKVFLECVQDMDHENMFWYRQDPGLGLRLIYFSYDVKMKEKGDIPEGYSVSREKKERFSLILESASTNQTSMYLCASSFETGLTDTQYFGPGTRLTVL.

The chain carries TRBV5-1 and TRBJ2-5; 11 bases are a match to TRBD2. V was pared by 5 bases and J by 5 bases, with 5 bases of the junction left unmatched. The germline V gene encodes CDR1 SGHRS and CDR2 YFSETQ. CDR3 length: 14 amino acids. CDR3 protein: CASRTSGRPETQYF. CDR3 bases: TGCGCCAGCAGAACTAGCGGGAGACCGGAGACCCAGTACTTC.

The gene calls are TRBV9 and TRBJ1-4; 9 nucleotides match TRBD1. CDR1 SGDLS and CDR2 YYNGEE come from the germline V gene. J lost 6 bases, V lost 7 bases, and 13 bases had no gene match. This CDR3 is built from 16 residues. CDR3 amino acids: CASAREPGQGYEKLFF. DNA for the CDR3: TGTGCCAGCGCAAGAGAACCGGGACAGGGATATGAAAAACTGTTTTTT.

This clone was detected only once. The chain couples TRBV2 to TRBJ2-1, with 12 bases matching TRBD2. J lost 4 bases, V lost 4 bases, and 5 bases had no gene match. Germline loops: CDR1 SNHLY, CDR2 FYNNEI. The CDR3 consists of 16 residues. CDR3 in amino acids: CASSGTSGTSYNEQFF. CDR3 nucleotides: TGTGCCAGCAGTGGGACTAGCGGGACCTCTTACAATGAGCAGTTCTTC.

The chain is built from TRBV4-1 and TRBJ2-3; no clear D gene. CDR1 is MGHRA, CDR2 YSYEKL, per germline. CDR3 size: 14 residues. V dropped 4 bases and J dropped 1 base, with 9 bases sitting between them. CDR3 sequence reads: CASSLRMGTDTQYF. The DNA of the CDR3 is TGCGCCAGCAGCCTCAGGATGGGCACAGATACGCAGTATTTT.